The next 8 T cell receptor beta chains were all read from a single sample in a study of blood T cells in healthy people across ages. Using a J-beta primer mix together with a sample-barcoded 5' primer, a second PCR was run for about 6 to 11 cycles. TCRdb analysed the 5' RACE reads with MiXCR anew, one entry per CDR3 protein. The data show over a million distinct CDR3 sequences, approximately 63% seen once. The specimen was blood. Receptors were obtained from a young man in good health.

The chain employs TRBV6-5 and TRBJ2-7; D possibly corresponds to TRBD2 (6 bases). Germline loops: CDR1 MNHEY, CDR2 SVGAGI. V dropped 4 bases and J dropped 4 bases, with 14 bases sitting between them. There are 14 residues in the CDR3. The CDR3 sequence is CASSSSRRDYEQYF. The CDR3 nucleotides read TGTGCCAGCAGTTCCTCTAGGAGGGATTACGAGCAGTACTTC.

This clonotype was seen more than once but under ten times. The chain links TRBV29-1 to TRBJ1-1; maybe TRBD1 (5 bases). Germline V gene lookup returns CDR1 SQVTM and CDR2 ANQGSEA. The CDR3 is 12 residues long. V dropped 2 bases and J dropped 6 bases, with 10 bases sitting between them. CDR3 nucleotides: TGCAGCGTTGAATGGGGGGGAGCTGAAGCTTTCTTT. It yields the protein CSVEWGGAEAFF. Full variable domain (rest looked up from reference TRBV29-1 and TRBJ1-1): SAVISQKPSRDICQRGTSLTIQCQVDSQVTMMFWYRQQPGQSLTLIATANQGSEATYESGFVIDKFPISRPNLTFSTLTVSNMSPEDSSIYLCSVEWGGAEAFFGQGTRLTVV.

This clonotype was seen only a few times. The chain uses TRBV29-1 and TRBJ2-1; 9 bases map to TRBD2. This CDR3 spans 13 amino acids. After removal of 3 bases from V and 8 bases from J, the junction contained 5 bases not matched to a gene. From germline, CDR1 is SQVTM and CDR2 ANQGSEA. The CDR3 bases are TGCAGCGTTGACCGAGCGGGGGGTTATGAGCAGTTCTTC. Amino acids: CSVDRAGGYEQFF.

This clonotype showed up just a few times. The chain is built from TRBV6-5 and TRBJ2-3, with D perhaps TRBD2 (5 bases). CDR3 length equals 15 residues. Germline CDR1 reads MNHEY; CDR2 reads SVGAGI. Trimming stripped 6 bases from V and 4 bases from J, with 17 bases between. The CDR3 coding sequence is TGTGCCAGCAGCCGACGGATGGTAGCGTCAGATACGCAGTATTTT. This codes for CASSRRMVASDTQYF.

The chain links TRBV6-5 to TRBJ1-2; TRBD1 matches 7 bases. The germline V gene encodes CDR1 MNHEY and CDR2 SVGAGI. The CDR3 runs 13 residues. Trimming removed 5 bases from V and 8 bases from J; junction bases left unmatched: 8. CDR3 loop: CASSTGDRAGYTF. In DNA, the CDR3 is TGTGCCAGCAGTACCGGGGACAGAGCGGGCTACACCTTC.

This chain links TRBV6-5 with TRBJ2-3; D unclear. This CDR3 spans 14 amino acids. V lost 4 bases, J lost 9 bases, and 17 bases lay in between. CDR1 is MNHEY, CDR2 SVGAGI, per germline. The CDR3 loop is CASSLSLPIRTQYF. For the CDR3, the DNA is TGTGCCAGCAGTTTATCCCTTCCCATTCGAACGCAGTATTTT.

The chain is built from TRBV25-1 and TRBJ1-4, with 9 nucleotides matching TRBD1. This CDR3 spans 15 amino acids. With V trimmed by 2 bases and J by 8 bases, 6 bases remained unmatched. Germline V gene sequence: CDR1 MGHDK, CDR2 SYGVNS. CDR3 in DNA: TGTGCCAGCAGTGAAGGACAGGGGCAAGTCGAAAAACTGTTTTTT. Residues: CASSEGQGQVEKLFF. Supplemented by reference TRBV25-1 and TRBJ1-4, the full variable domain reads EADIYQTPRYLVIGTGKKITLECSQTMGHDKMYWYQQDPGMELHLIHYSYGVNSTEKGDLSSESTVSRIRTEHFPLTLESARPSHTSQYLCASSEGQGQVEKLFFGSGTQLSVL.

The chain couples TRBV2 to TRBJ1-1, with D uncertain. Germline CDR1 and CDR2: SNHLY and FYNNEI. The V and J ends lost 6 bases and 7 bases respectively, with 3 bases between them. This CDR3 comprises 9 residues. The CDR3 nucleotides read TGTGCCAGCAGCTATGAAGCTTTCTTT. Amino acid sequence: CASSYEAFF.